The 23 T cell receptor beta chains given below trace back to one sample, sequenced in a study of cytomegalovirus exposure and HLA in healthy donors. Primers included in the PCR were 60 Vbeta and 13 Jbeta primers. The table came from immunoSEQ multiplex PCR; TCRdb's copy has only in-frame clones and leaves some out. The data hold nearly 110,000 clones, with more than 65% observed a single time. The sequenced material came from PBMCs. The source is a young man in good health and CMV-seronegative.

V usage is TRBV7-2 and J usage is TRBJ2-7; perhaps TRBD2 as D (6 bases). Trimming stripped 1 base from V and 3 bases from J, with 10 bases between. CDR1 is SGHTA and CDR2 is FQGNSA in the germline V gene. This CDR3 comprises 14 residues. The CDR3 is CASSLGLAFYEQYF. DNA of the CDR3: TGTGCCAGCAGCTTAGGTCTAGCGTTCTACGAGCAGTACTTC.

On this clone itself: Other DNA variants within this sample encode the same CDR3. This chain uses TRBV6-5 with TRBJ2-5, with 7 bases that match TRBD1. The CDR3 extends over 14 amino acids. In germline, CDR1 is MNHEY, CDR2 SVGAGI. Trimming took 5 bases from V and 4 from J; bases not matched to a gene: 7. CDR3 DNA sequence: TGTGCCAGCAGTCTCCGGGACAGAGTAGAGACCCAGTACTTC. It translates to CASSLRDRVETQYF.

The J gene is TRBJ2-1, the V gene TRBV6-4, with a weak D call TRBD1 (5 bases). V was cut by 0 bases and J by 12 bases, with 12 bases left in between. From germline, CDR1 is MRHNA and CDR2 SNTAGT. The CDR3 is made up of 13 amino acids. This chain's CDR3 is CASSDSARTGQFF. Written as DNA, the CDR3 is TGTGCCAGCAGTGACTCGGCCCGAACAGGGCAGTTCTTC.

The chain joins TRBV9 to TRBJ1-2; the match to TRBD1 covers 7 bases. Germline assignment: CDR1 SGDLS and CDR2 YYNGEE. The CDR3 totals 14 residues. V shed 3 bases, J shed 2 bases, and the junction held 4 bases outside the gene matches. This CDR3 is CASSAGQANYGYTF. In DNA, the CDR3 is TGTGCCAGCAGCGCCGGACAGGCCAACTATGGCTACACCTTC.

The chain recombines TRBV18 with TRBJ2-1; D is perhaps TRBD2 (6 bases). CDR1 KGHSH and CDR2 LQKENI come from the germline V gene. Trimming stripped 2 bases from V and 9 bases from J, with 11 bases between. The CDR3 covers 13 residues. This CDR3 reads CASSPSQGGEQFF. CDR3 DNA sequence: TGTGCCAGCTCACCATCGCAGGGAGGTGAGCAGTTCTTC.

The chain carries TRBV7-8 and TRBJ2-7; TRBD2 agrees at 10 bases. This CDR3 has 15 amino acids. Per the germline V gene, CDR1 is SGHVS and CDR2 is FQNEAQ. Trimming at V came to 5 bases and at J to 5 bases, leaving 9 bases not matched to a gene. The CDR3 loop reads CASSPRGAGGHEQYF. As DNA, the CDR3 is TGTGCCAGCAGCCCTCGGGGAGCGGGAGGGCACGAGCAGTACTTC.

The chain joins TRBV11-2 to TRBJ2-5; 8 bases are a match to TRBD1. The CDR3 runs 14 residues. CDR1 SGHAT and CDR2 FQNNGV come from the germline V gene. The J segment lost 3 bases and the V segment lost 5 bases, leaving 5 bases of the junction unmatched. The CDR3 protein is CASSVQGAKETQYF. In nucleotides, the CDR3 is TGTGCCAGCAGCGTTCAGGGGGCAAAAGAGACCCAGTACTTC.

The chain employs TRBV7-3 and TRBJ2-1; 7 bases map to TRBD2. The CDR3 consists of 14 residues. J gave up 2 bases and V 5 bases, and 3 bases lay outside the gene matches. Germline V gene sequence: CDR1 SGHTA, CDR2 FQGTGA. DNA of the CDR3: TGTGCCAGCAGCCCTGGGACTACCTACAATGAGCAGTTCTTC. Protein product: CASSPGTTYNEQFF.

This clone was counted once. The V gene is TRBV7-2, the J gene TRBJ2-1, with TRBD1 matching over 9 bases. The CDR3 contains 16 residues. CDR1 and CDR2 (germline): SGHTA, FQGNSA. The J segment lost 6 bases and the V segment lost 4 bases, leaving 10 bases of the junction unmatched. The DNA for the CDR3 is TGTGCCAGCAGCTCCCCGGACAGGGGTAGCAGCAATGAGCAGTTCTTC. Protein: CASSSPDRGSSNEQFF.

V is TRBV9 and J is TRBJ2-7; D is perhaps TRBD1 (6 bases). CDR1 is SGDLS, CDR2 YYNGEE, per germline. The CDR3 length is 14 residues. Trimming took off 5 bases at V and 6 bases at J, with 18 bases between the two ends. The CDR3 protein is CASRAGDHGGEQYF. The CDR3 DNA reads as TGTGCCAGCAGAGCAGGGGACCATGGGGGCGAGCAGTACTTC.

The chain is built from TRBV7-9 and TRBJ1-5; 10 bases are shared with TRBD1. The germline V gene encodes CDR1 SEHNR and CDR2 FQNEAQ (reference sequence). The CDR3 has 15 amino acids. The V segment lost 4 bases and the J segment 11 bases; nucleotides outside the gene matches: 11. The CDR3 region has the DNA TGTGCCAGCAGCTATCCGACAGGGGGCACGGCAGCCCAGCATTTT. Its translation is CASSYPTGGTAAQHF. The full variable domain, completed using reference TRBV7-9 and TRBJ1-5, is DTGVSQNPRHKITKRGQNVTFRCDPISEHNRLYWYRQTLGQGPEFLTYFQNEAQLEKSRLLSDRFSAERPKGSFSTLEIQRTEQGDSAMYLCASSYPTGGTAAQHFGDGTRLSIL.

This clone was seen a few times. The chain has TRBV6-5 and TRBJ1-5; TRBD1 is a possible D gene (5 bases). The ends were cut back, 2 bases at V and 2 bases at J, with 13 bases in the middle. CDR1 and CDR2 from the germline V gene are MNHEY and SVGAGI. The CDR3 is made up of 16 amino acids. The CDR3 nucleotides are TGTGCCAGCAGTTACGAGGAGGGGCAGGGCAATCAGCCCCAGCATTTT. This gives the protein CASSYEEGQGNQPQHF.

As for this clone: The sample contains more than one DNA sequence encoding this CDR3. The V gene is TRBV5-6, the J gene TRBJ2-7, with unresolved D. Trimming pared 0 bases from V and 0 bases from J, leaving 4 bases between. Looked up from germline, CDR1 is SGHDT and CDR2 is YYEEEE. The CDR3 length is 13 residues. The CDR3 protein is CASSLGSSYEQYF. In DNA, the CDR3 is TGTGCCAGCAGCTTGGGCAGCTCCTACGAGCAGTACTTC.

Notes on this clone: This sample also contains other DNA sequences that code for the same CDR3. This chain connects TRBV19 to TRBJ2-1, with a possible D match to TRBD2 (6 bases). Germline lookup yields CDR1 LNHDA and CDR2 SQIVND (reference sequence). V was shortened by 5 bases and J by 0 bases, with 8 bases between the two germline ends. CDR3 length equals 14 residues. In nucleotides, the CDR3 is TGTGCCAGTAGTTCCGGGAGCTCCTACAATGAGCAGTTCTTC. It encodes CASSSGSSYNEQFF.

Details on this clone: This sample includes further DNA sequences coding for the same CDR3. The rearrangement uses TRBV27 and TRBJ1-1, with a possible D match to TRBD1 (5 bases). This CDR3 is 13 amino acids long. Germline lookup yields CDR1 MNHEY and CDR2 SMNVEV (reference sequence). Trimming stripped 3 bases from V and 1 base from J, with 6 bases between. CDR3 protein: CASSLGGNTEAFF. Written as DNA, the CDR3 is TGTGCCAGCAGTTTGGGGGGGAACACTGAAGCTTTCTTT.

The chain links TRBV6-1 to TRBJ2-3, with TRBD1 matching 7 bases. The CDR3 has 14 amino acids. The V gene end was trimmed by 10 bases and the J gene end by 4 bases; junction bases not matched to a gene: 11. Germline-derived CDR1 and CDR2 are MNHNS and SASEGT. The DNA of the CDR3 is TGTGCCACCACCCTAGGGGGCGCCGCAGATACGCAGTATTTT. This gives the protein CATTLGGAADTQYF.

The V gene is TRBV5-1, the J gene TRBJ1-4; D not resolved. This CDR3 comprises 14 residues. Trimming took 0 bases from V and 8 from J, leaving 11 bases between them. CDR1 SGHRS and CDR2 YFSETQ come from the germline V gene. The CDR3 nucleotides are TGCGCCAGCAGCTTGGGGCCTCCAACCGAAAAACTGTTTTTT. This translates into CASSLGPPTEKLFF.

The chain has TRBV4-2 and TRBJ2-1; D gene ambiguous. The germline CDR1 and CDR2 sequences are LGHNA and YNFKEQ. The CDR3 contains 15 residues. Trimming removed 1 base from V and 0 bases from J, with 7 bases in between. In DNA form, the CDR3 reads TGTGCCAGCAGCCAAGCCGCGTACTCCTACAATGAGCAGTTCTTC. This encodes CASSQAAYSYNEQFF.

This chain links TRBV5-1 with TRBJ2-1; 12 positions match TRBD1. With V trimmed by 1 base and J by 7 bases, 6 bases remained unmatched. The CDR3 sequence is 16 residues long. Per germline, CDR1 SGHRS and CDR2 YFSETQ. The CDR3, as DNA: TGCGCCAGCAGCTTGTTGGGACAGGGGGCGCCAAATGAGCAGTTCTTC. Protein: CASSLLGQGAPNEQFF.

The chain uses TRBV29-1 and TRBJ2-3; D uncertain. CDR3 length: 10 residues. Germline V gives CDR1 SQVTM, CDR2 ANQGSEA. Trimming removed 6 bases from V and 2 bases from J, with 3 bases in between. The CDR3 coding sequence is TGCAGCGTACTCACAGATACGCAGTATTTT. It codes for CSVLTDTQYF.

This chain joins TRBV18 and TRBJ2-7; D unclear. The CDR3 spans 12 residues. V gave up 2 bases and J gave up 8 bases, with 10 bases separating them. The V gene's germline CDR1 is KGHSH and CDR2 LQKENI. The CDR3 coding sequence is TGTGCCAGCTCACCAGCAGGCCTGAAGCAGTACTTC. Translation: CASSPAGLKQYF. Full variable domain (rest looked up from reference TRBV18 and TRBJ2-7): NAGVMQNPRHLVRRRGQEARLRCSPMKGHSHVYWYRQLPEEGLKFMVYLQKENIIDESGMPKERFSAEFPKEGPSILRIQQVVRGDSAAYFCASSPAGLKQYFGPGTRLTVT.

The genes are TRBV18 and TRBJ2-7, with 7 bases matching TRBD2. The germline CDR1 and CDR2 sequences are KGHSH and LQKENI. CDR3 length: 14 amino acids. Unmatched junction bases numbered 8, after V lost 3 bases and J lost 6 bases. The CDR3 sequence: CASSPGLVLSEQYF. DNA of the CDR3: TGTGCCAGCTCACCCGGACTAGTTCTCAGCGAGCAGTACTTC.

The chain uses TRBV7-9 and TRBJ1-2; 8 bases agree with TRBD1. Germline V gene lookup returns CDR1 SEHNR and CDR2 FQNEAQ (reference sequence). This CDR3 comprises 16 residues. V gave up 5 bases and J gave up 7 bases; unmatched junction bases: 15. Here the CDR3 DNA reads TGTGCCAGCAGCCCCGGAGGCCAGGGGGCTTTCGGTGGCTACACCTTC. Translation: CASSPGGQGAFGGYTF.